Following are 17 T cell receptor beta chains from one sample sequenced in a study of T cell responses to AZD1222 COVID-19 vaccine. Clones were sequenced by immunoSEQ multiplex PCR, and TCRdb holds only the in-frame ones, with some missing. The sample holds roughly 140,000 clones; roughly nine tenths are singletons and the top ten take about 1.5%. Sequencing used peripheral blood, obtained on day 0 of AZD1222 vaccination. The origin of the receptors is an adult in good health.

The chain has TRBV24-1 and TRBJ1-2; 8 bases align to TRBD1. V shed 4 bases, J shed 0 bases, and the junction held 9 bases outside the gene matches. The CDR3 is 17 amino acids. Looked up from germline, CDR1 is KGHDR and CDR2 is SFDVKD. This CDR3 is CATSEHGTGRANYGYTF. In nucleotides, the CDR3 is TGTGCCACCAGTGAGCACGGGACAGGAAGAGCTAACTATGGCTACACCTTC.

The count of this clone is one. This chain joins TRBV9 and TRBJ1-2; unclear D gene. CDR3 length equals 14 residues. V was shortened by 4 bases and J by 6 bases, with 16 bases between the two germline ends. Germline CDR1 and CDR2: SGDLS and YYNGEE. The CDR3 protein is CASSSPTREDGYTF. The CDR3 DNA reads TGTGCCAGCAGCTCCCCCACCCGGGAGGATGGCTACACCTTC.

The chain recombines TRBV30 with TRBJ2-4; D unresolved. The ends were cut back, 5 bases at V and 1 base at J, with 9 bases in the middle. The CDR3 length is 13 residues. Germline V gene sequence: CDR1 GTSNPN, CDR2 SVGIG (reference sequence). CDR3 sequence reads: CAWGHTAKNIQYF. The CDR3 nucleotides are TGTGCCTGGGGCCATACGGCCAAAAACATTCAGTACTTC.

The V gene is TRBV7-8, the J gene TRBJ1-5; 7 bases fit TRBD1. This CDR3 has 17 residues. The V and J ends lost 5 bases and 4 bases, in that order; junction bases with no gene match: 14. Germline V gene sequence: CDR1 SGHVS, CDR2 FQNEAQ. CDR3 in DNA: TGTGCCAGCAGCACCGTGTCAGGGAGGGGGCGGAATCAGCCCCAGCATTTT. As protein: CASSTVSGRGRNQPQHF.

This clone occurred once. The V and J genes are TRBV19 and TRBJ1-6, with unresolved D. Germline loops: CDR1 LNHDA, CDR2 SQIVND (reference sequence). Trimming cost V 5 bases and J 9 bases, with 11 bases left between them. This CDR3 region has 13 residues. CDR3 nucleotides: TGTGCCAGTAGTCCCTCGGACGGTTCACCCCTCCACTTT. Translated, it gives CASSPSDGSPLHF.

V and J are TRBV5-4 and TRBJ1-2; a possible D gene is TRBD1 (5 bases). The CDR3 extends over 15 amino acids. Germline lookup yields CDR1 SGHNT and CDR2 YYREEE (reference sequence). Deletions cut 1 base from V and 4 bases from J, with 14 bases between. CDR3 bases: TGTGCCAGCAGCTTGAAGGGGAAGGGATTCTATGGCTACACCTTC. It translates to CASSLKGKGFYGYTF.

This chain connects TRBV5-6 to TRBJ1-5, with 8 bases identical to TRBD1. The CDR3 runs to 15 residues. V shed 1 base, J shed 4 bases, and the junction held 4 bases outside the gene matches. The germline gives CDR1 SGHDT, CDR2 YYEEEE. The CDR3 nucleotides are TGTGCCAGCAGCTTGACTGACAGGGGTAATCAGCCCCAGCATTTT. This sequence encodes CASSLTDRGNQPQHF. Looking up the rest from reference TRBV5-6 and TRBJ1-5 gives the full variable domain: DAGVTQSPTHLIKTRGQQVTLRCSPKSGHDTVSWYQQALGQGPQFIFQYYEEEERQRGNFPDRFSGHQFPNYSSELNVNALLLGDSALYLCASSLTDRGNQPQHFGDGTRLSIL.

The chain carries TRBV25-1 and TRBJ2-7; possibly TRBD2 for D (7 bases). The germline gives CDR1 MGHDK, CDR2 SYGVNS. Trimming removed 3 bases from V and 0 bases from J, with 12 bases in between. The CDR3 runs 15 residues. CDR3 nucleotide sequence: TGTGCCAGCAGTGACCGGCGGGGGCTCTCCTACGAGCAGTACTTC. Translated, it gives CASSDRRGLSYEQYF.

The V and J genes are TRBV18 and TRBJ1-2; D unresolved. Germline values: CDR1 KGHSH, CDR2 LQKENI. This CDR3 contains 14 residues. Trimming removed 2 bases at V and 4 bases at J, with 11 bases between. The chain's CDR3 is CASSPSAGVYGYTF. The CDR3 nucleotides are TGTGCCAGCTCACCATCTGCAGGCGTCTATGGCTACACCTTC.

The chain carries TRBV6-1 and TRBJ1-2; 7 bases map to TRBD1. Per the germline V gene, CDR1 is MNHNS and CDR2 is SASEGT. J gave up 3 bases and V 1 base, and 2 bases lay outside the gene matches. There are 14 residues in the CDR3. This chain's CDR3 is CASSEVRGDYGYTF. CDR3 bases: TGTGCCAGCAGTGAAGTCAGGGGGGACTATGGCTACACCTTC.

The V gene is TRBV6-5, the J gene TRBJ2-1; 10 bases line up with TRBD2. V was clipped by 6 bases and J by 6 bases; unmatched bases: 8. The CDR3 runs to 15 residues. Germline lookup yields CDR1 MNHEY and CDR2 SVGAGI. The CDR3 region is CASSLQRGGGNEQFF. The DNA for the CDR3 is TGTGCCAGCAGCTTACAGCGGGGGGGCGGCAATGAGCAGTTCTTC.

This chain uses TRBV3-1 (or the pseudogene TRBV3-2) with TRBJ2-1, with 7 bases lining up with TRBD1. The CDR3 covers 12 residues. V was pared by 1 base and J by 13 bases, with 4 bases of the junction left unmatched. CDR1 and CDR2 (germline): LGHDT, YNNKEL (reference sequence). The CDR3 DNA is TGTGCCAGCAGCCAAGTTCGAGGGGGCCAGTTCTTC. The encoded protein is CASSQVRGGQFF.

The chain has TRBV4-2 and TRBJ2-7; perhaps TRBD2 as D (5 bases). V was shortened by 0 bases and J by 6 bases, with 18 bases between the two germline ends. CDR1 LGHNA and CDR2 YNFKEQ come from the germline V gene. The CDR3 sequence is 16 residues long. Here the CDR3 reads CASSQDLRLNFGEQYF. CDR3 nucleotides: TGTGCCAGCAGCCAAGATCTGAGACTAAATTTCGGCGAGCAGTACTTC.

The chain uses TRBV28 and TRBJ2-2; D possibly matches TRBD1 or TRBD2 (5 bases each). There are 16 residues in the CDR3. Germline CDR1 reads MDHEN; CDR2 reads SYDVKM. V was clipped by 8 bases and J by 5 bases, with 21 bases between them. The CDR3 spells CASYGLRGEKTGELFF. DNA for the CDR3: TGTGCCAGCTATGGTCTGCGAGGGGAGAAGACCGGGGAGCTGTTTTTT.

J is TRBJ2-3 and V is TRBV24-1; tentative D call: TRBD2 (6 bases). V was clipped by 4 bases and J by 5 bases, with 9 bases between them. This CDR3 is 13 amino acids long. Germline V gives CDR1 KGHDR, CDR2 SFDVKD. CDR3 bases: TGTGCCACCAGTGACGGGAGTAGAGATACGCAGTATTTT. Encoded protein: CATSDGSRDTQYF.

This sequence joins TRBV28 and TRBJ1-5; 7 nucleotides align to TRBD1. Germline-derived CDR1 and CDR2 are MDHEN and SYDVKM. Trimming cost V 3 bases and J 4 bases; bases outside gene matches: 6. This CDR3 has 15 amino acids. The CDR3 loop is CASSLTGKANQPQHF. CDR3 DNA: TGTGCCAGCAGTTTGACAGGGAAGGCGAATCAGCCCCAGCATTTT.

The V and J genes are TRBV5-1 and TRBJ1-1, with unresolved D. V was clipped by 4 bases and J by 5 bases, with 15 bases between them. CDR3 length: 14 amino acids. Germline CDR1 and CDR2: SGHRS and YFSETQ. The CDR3 here is CASSTEPGKTEAFF. CDR3 DNA: TGCGCCAGCAGCACCGAACCGGGGAAGACTGAAGCTTTCTTT.